The present T cell receptor beta chain was sequenced within a study of neurological immune-mediated disorders (dated by TCRdb to about 2019). Regarding the study in general: Of the 35 or so multiple sclerosis patients, approximately 30 had relapsing-remitting MS and 3 had secondary progressive MS. The approximately 110 TCR-beta libraries included longitudinal samples, technical triplicates and paired sorted CD4+ and CD8+ T-cell subsets alongside PBMC samples. The cohort included some 68 subjects: approximately 15 with HAM/TSP, about 35 with multiple sclerosis, and roughly 20 healthy controls. The study compared peripheral blood TCR-beta repertoires of HTLV-I-associated myelopathy (HAM/TSP) patients, multiple sclerosis patients and healthy controls using UMI-based sequencing. Longitudinal HAM/TSP and healthy donors were sampled at 3 time-points each (about 3-45 month intervals).

There are 15 amino acids in the CDR3, from cysteine to phenylalanine inclusive. CDR3 DNA only is kept here, 45 bases in frame from base 1. The germline V gene supplies CDR1 KGHSH and CDR2 LQKENI. V gives up 4 bases and J gives up 3 bases, and the segment between their germline ends measures 16 bases. To synthesize cDNA, template-switch 5'RACE was performed with a primer carrying a 10-nucleotide random unique molecular identifier so that each TCR transcript was tagged. Every sequencing run covered 15-18 subjects and yielded more than 160 million TCR-beta sequences. The RNeasy kit was used to extract total RNA. Using the KAPA Real-time Library Amplification kit, TCR-beta VDJ regions were amplified with primers for the TCR constant region and the 5'RACE anchor. Sample indexes and Illumina adaptors were added in a first PCR, after which library yield was increased in a second PCR. The roughly 650 bp TCR product was size-selected on a 2% E-gel SizeSelection system after Ampure bead purification. Library quality was checked on a Bioanalyzer, concentration was measured with Qubit, and libraries were quantified with the Kapa Library Quantification kit before pooling. Libraries were sequenced paired-end 2 x 150 bp on an Illumina HiSeq 2500. To increase sequence diversity, roughly 24-31% phiX was spiked into each library pool. Under the source paper's analysis protocol: Quality-filtered reads were processed with the UMI-based MiGEC pipeline, which removed over 75% of raw TCR sequences during error correction. VDJ genes were aligned to IMGT germline references, and each clonotype was defined by a unique CDR3 amino acid sequence together with V-J genes. Clonal expansion, Shannon diversity, and CDR3 relatedness (CalcPairwiseDistances, ClusterSamples) were evaluated with VDJtools, and phylogenetic trees were built with CLCbio workbench. Clones with at least 8 unique UMIs were defined as expanded, with this threshold being based on coefficient-of-variation modelling across technical triplicates. TCRdb redid the processing of the public reads, applying fastp at Q25 and MiXCR, and retained in-frame beta chains. For every CDR3 protein sequence, its rows merge into one entry that carries the most common genes and DNA. Clone size and V and J calls follow TCRdb, not the original study. The sample table records tens of thousands of distinct CDR3 sequences; roughly 4.3% of these occur just once. Approximately 5.7% of the sample rests with the top ten.

This clonotype has at least ten counts. Its antigen remains unidentified. No clone much larger than this one lies a single base away; base qualities are absent. General findings and caveats noted by the study authors: No identical CDR3 amino acid sequences were shared among expanded clones across subjects, suggesting private TCR-beta repertoires in all groups. Phylogenetic analysis grouped repertoires from 18 of 34 MS patients into a cluster of related CDR3 sequences, suggesting a possible repertoire-level signature. The MS cluster showed no association with clinical or MRI features, and the authors stated that larger cohorts are needed. The highest TCR clonal expansion was observed in HAM/TSP patients, whereas the lowest was observed in MS patients, even when compared with healthy controls.

The sample's time point label is to be understood as: longitudinal time-point 3. Unsorted PBMC libraries were generated from 2 million PBMCs stored in RNAlater at -80 °C until RNA extraction. Multiple sclerosis patients were enrolled in a US clinical protocol under which disease progression was evaluated by magnetic resonance imaging. Peripheral blood was subjected to Ficoll-Hypaque density gradient centrifugation to isolate PBMCs, which were then cryopreserved in liquid nitrogen. Sequenced input: PBMCs. Here the chain combines TRBV18 and TRBJ2-7, with TRBD1 tentatively as D gene (6 bases match). The TCR originated in a woman aged 60-75 years with multiple sclerosis. The CDR3 in this case is CASSHQGRALYEQYF. The sequenced DNA: TGTGCCAGCTCACACCAGGGGAGAGCTCTCTACGAGCAGTACTTC.